Listed here are 6 T cell receptor beta chains from one sample, sequenced in a study of T cell changes during pregnancy in multiple sclerosis. Repertoires were generated with immunoSEQ multiplex PCR, while TCRdb's copy carries only in-frame clones and drops some. The sample holds around 75,000 clones, about 90% seen once. The sample in question was peripheral blood, obtained in the first trimester of pregnancy. The source is a female donor in good health, enrolled as a control in a pregnancy study.

This clone was detected once. The chain employs TRBV5-1 and TRBJ1-3; D remains unclear. V gave up 1 base and J gave up 0 bases, with 14 bases separating them. The CDR3 loop spans 17 amino acids. From germline, CDR1 is SGHRS and CDR2 YFSETQ. Here the CDR3 DNA reads TGCGCCAGCAGCTTGACAACCGGGAAGAGCTCTGGAAACACCATATATTTT. The encoded protein is CASSLTTGKSSGNTIYF.

CDR3 nucleotides: TGTGCCAGCAGCGTAGCGAGTAACACTGAAGCTTTCTTT. This gives the protein CASSVASNTEAFF. The chain employs TRBV9 and TRBJ1-1; D ambiguous. The length of the CDR3 is 13 residues. CDR1 is SGDLS, CDR2 YYNGEE, per germline. The V and J ends lost 0 bases and 2 bases respectively, with 5 bases between them.

The chain couples TRBV5-1 to TRBJ1-2; D is unclear. The germline CDR1 and CDR2 sequences are SGHRS and YFSETQ. The CDR3 covers 15 residues. V gave up 0 bases and J gave up 2 bases, with 11 bases separating them. CDR3 amino acids: CASSLGAASNYGYTF. CDR3 DNA: TGCGCCAGCAGCTTGGGGGCAGCTTCCAACTATGGCTACACCTTC.

The gene calls are TRBV2 and TRBJ2-1; TRBD1 matches at 10 bases. From germline, CDR1 is SNHLY and CDR2 FYNNEI. Trimming at V came to 7 bases and at J to 5 bases, leaving 8 bases not matched to a gene. This CDR3 has 15 amino acids. CDR3 protein: CASTLGGTGDNEQFF. The DNA of the CDR3 is TGTGCCAGCACGTTAGGAGGGACAGGGGACAATGAGCAGTTCTTC.

This chain uses TRBV2 with TRBJ2-5; TRBD2 is a possible D gene (6 bases). The CDR3 is 15 amino acids. The germline V gene encodes CDR1 SNHLY and CDR2 FYNNEI. Trimming left V 5 bases short and J 5 bases short, with 18 bases between. The CDR3, as DNA: TGTGCCAGCAGTCAGCCGGGAAGGGCGGGGGAGACCCAGTACTTC. Translated, it gives CASSQPGRAGETQYF. The full variable domain, with the rest looked up from reference TRBV2 and TRBJ2-5, is EPEVTQTPSHQVTQMGQEVILRCVPISNHLYFYWYRQILGQKVEFLVSFYNNEISEKSEIFDDQFSVERPDGSNFTLKIRSTKLEDSAMYFCASSQPGRAGETQYFGPGTRLLVL.

The chain combines TRBV19 with TRBJ1-2; D may be TRBD1 (5 bases). Germline CDR1 reads LNHDA; CDR2 reads SQIVND (reference sequence). The CDR3 is 14 residues long. Deletions cut 2 bases from V and 8 bases from J, with 15 bases between. The CDR3 region is CASSIRGISDGYTF. Written as DNA, the CDR3 is TGTGCCAGTAGTATAAGGGGAATATCGGACGGCTACACCTTC.